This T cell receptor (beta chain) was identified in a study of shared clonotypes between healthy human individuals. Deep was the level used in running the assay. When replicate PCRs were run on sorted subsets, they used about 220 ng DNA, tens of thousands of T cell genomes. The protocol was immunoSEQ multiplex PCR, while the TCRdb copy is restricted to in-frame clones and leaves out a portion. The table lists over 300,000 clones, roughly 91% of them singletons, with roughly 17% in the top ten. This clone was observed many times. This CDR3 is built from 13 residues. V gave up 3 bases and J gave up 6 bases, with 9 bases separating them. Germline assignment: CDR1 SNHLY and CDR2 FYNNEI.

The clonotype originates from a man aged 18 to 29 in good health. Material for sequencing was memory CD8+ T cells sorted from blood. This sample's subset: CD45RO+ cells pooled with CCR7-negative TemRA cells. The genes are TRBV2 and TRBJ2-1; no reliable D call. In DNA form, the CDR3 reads TGTGCCAGCAGTGACAGTAAGGGCAATGAGCAGTTCTTC. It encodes CASSDSKGNEQFF.